The 23 T cell receptor beta chains below all came from one sample that was sequenced in a study of CD8+CD57+ T cells in acquired aplastic anemia (dated by TCRdb to between 2018 and 2020). The instrument given in TCRdb is Illumina HiSeq 2000. Genomic DNA served as template for TCR beta VDJ combination and CDR3 sequence profiling. TCRdb applied fastp at Q25 and MiXCR to the public reads, then kept only in-frame beta chains. All rows with the same CDR3 protein become a single entry with the most common DNA and genes. Counted in this sample were over 150,000 distinct CDR3 sequences; almost 50% of them appeared once. Over 10% of the sample lies in the top ten. Expansion of CD8+CD57+ cells had been shown by flow cytometry in the patients chosen for sequencing. Sample: sorted CD4+, CD8+, or CD8+CD57+ T cells (not recorded which) from PBMCs. These receptors were taken from a human donor with aplastic anemia.

The chain combines TRBV19 with TRBJ1-4, with TRBD1 matching over 7 bases. This CDR3 spans 13 amino acids. Losses at the gene ends were 3 bases for V and 11 bases for J; bases not matched to a gene: 6. Germline CDR1 and CDR2: LNHDA and SQIVND (reference sequence). The CDR3 nucleotides read TGTGCCAGTAGTATTAGGACAGGCCTTAAACTGTTTTTT. Residues: CASSIRTGLKLFF.

This clonotype was counted at least ten times. The CDR3 sequence is CAISEKGLNTEAFF. The DNA of the CDR3 is TGTGCCATCAGTGAGAAGGGGCTAAACACTGAAGCTTTCTTT. The chain joins TRBV10-3 to TRBJ1-1; a possible D gene is TRBD1 (5 bases). V was clipped by 2 bases and J by 2 bases, with 9 bases between them. The CDR3 runs to 14 residues. Looked up from germline, CDR1 is ENHRY and CDR2 is SYGVKD.

This clonotype was observed at least ten times. The chain couples TRBV9 to TRBJ2-3; D is unresolved. Germline V gene data show CDR1 as SGDLS and CDR2 as YYNGEE. V was shortened by 3 bases and J by 7 bases, with 12 bases between the two germline ends. The CDR3 runs 13 residues. The chain's CDR3 is CASSDPSINTQYF. DNA of the CDR3: TGTGCCAGCAGCGACCCCAGTATAAATACGCAGTATTTT.

This clonotype turned up a few times. The J gene is TRBJ1-3, the V gene TRBV7-2, with a weak D call TRBD1 (5 bases). Trimming pared 6 bases from V and 0 bases from J, leaving 12 bases between. CDR1 SGHTA and CDR2 FQGNSA come from the germline V gene. The CDR3 totals 15 residues. The CDR3 coding sequence is TGTGCCAGCAGTCTCTGGGGGAGCTCTGGAAACACCATATATTTT. This encodes CASSLWGSSGNTIYF.

The V call is TRBV9, the J call TRBJ2-5; TRBD2 matches 13 bases. CDR1 is SGDLS and CDR2 is YYNGEE in the germline V gene. Trimming took 0 bases from V and 5 from J; bases not matched to a gene: 4. This CDR3 is built from 16 residues. Written as DNA, the CDR3 is TGTGCCAGCAGCGTAGGGACTAGCGGGGGAGGGGAGACCCAGTACTTC. As protein: CASSVGTSGGGETQYF.

CDR3 residues: CASSFFGGASYEQYF. In nucleotides, the CDR3 is TGTGCCAGCAGCTTCTTCGGCGGGGCCTCCTACGAGCAGTACTTC. J is TRBJ2-7 and V is TRBV2; D perhaps matches TRBD2 (6 bases). The ends were cut back, 6 bases at V and 0 bases at J, with 15 bases in the middle. Germline CDR1 SNHLY, CDR2 FYNNEI. The CDR3 has 15 residues.

The rearrangement uses TRBV7-3 and TRBJ2-6; D uncertain. Trimming pared 5 bases from V and 2 bases from J, leaving 10 bases between. The CDR3 contains 15 residues. CDR1 SGHTA and CDR2 FQGTGA come from the germline V gene. The CDR3 DNA is TGTGCCAGCAGCCCGCTAGTCGCTGGGGCCAACGTCCTGACTTTC. The encoded protein is CASSPLVAGANVLTF.

This clonotype was counted many times. The chain uses TRBV7-9 and TRBJ1-3; a possible D gene is TRBD1 (5 bases). Trimming removed 3 bases at V and 2 bases at J, with 8 bases between. CDR1 SEHNR and CDR2 FQNEAQ come from the germline V gene (reference sequence). The CDR3 sequence is 14 residues long. The CDR3 spells CASSLQGTGNTIYF. For the CDR3, the DNA is TGTGCCAGCAGCTTGCAGGGTACTGGAAACACCATATATTTT.

This clonotype appeared many times. V and J are TRBV5-5 and TRBJ1-2, with D perhaps TRBD1 (6 bases). This CDR3 spans 13 amino acids. V lost 0 bases and J 3 bases, leaving 6 bases between the germline ends. From germline, CDR1 is SGHKS and CDR2 YYEKEE (reference sequence). The CDR3 DNA sequence: TGTGCCAGCAGCTTGGGGACAGACTATGGCTACACCTTC. It translates to CASSLGTDYGYTF.

The chain has TRBV15 and TRBJ2-1, with 9 bases fitting TRBD1. V lost 6 bases and J lost 8; bases outside the gene matches: 11. CDR1 LNHNV and CDR2 YYDKDF come from the germline V gene (reference sequence). The CDR3 runs to 15 residues. The CDR3 reads CATSAGTGLRHEQFF. The CDR3 nucleotides read TGTGCCACCAGTGCCGGGACAGGGCTACGTCATGAGCAGTTCTTC.

The chain is built from TRBV12-5 and TRBJ1-1, with D possibly being TRBD1 (5 bases). Germline CDR1 LGHNT, CDR2 FRNRAP. The germline V and J ends were trimmed by 3 bases and 6 bases, with 20 bases remaining between them. The CDR3 runs to 16 residues. Written as DNA, the CDR3 is TGTGCTAGTGGTTTCTTAACTGGGGGTGCGACCCCTGAAGCTTTCTTT. It encodes CASGFLTGGATPEAFF.

The chain links TRBV18 to TRBJ2-7; D not resolved. The V gene lost 3 bases and the J gene lost 6 bases, with 12 bases spanning the gap. CDR1 is KGHSH, CDR2 LQKENI, per germline. This CDR3 comprises 13 residues. In DNA, the CDR3 is TGTGCCAGCTCACCTGGCCAGCTACTCGAGCAGTACTTC. Protein: CASSPGQLLEQYF.

This clonotype was seen only a few times. This chain links TRBV10-3 with TRBJ1-6, with D hard to call. Trimming removed 7 bases from V and 3 bases from J, with 10 bases in between. The CDR3 contains 14 residues. CDR1 is ENHRY and CDR2 is SYGVKD in the germline V gene. The CDR3 nucleotides are TGTGCCATCATGGACGGAGACTATAATTCACCCCTCCACTTT. Its translation: CAIMDGDYNSPLHF.

V is TRBV20-1 and J is TRBJ2-7; the D gene is possibly TRBD1 (5 bases). This CDR3 contains 14 residues. Trimming cost V 0 bases and J 2 bases, with 11 bases left between them. The V gene's germline CDR1 is DFQATT and CDR2 SNEGSKA (reference sequence). The CDR3 DNA sequence: TGCAGTGCTAGAGATCGTAGGACAACCTACGAGCAGTACTTC. The encoded protein is CSARDRRTTYEQYF.

This clonotype was seen ten or more times. CDR3 loop: CASSDLHQPQHF. The CDR3, as DNA: TGTGCCAGCAGTGATCTGCATCAGCCCCAGCATTTT. V gene TRBV6-1 combines with J gene TRBJ1-5; D is unclear. This CDR3 is 12 amino acids long. Germline V gives CDR1 MNHNS, CDR2 SASEGT. The V end was cut by 3 bases, the J end by 5 bases, with 5 bases between.

As to this clonotype: A much larger clonotype is one base distant, so this may be a read error. V usage is TRBV12-3 or TRBV12-4 and J usage is TRBJ2-1; D may be TRBD1 (7 bases). CDR3 size: 15 residues. The V gene lost 4 bases and the J gene lost 2 bases, with 12 bases spanning the gap. In nucleotides, the CDR3 is TGTGCCAGCAGTTCCGCGGGACAGACCTACAATGAGCAGTTCTTC. Protein: CASSSAGQTYNEQFF.

This clonotype has ten or more counts. The rearrangement joins TRBV6-1 to TRBJ1-6, with unresolved D. The CDR3 spans 15 residues. The V end was cut by 0 bases, the J end by 12 bases, with 15 bases between. Germline lookup yields CDR1 MNHNS and CDR2 SASEGT. CDR3 nucleotides: TGTGCCAGCAGTGAAGCGTCGGCAGGCCTGAGACCCCTCCACTTT. It translates to CASSEASAGLRPLHF.

The rearrangement uses TRBV5-6 and TRBJ2-5, with D uncertain. This CDR3 contains 14 residues. V was trimmed by 3 bases and J by 1 base, leaving 10 bases between them. Germline V gene sequence: CDR1 SGHDT, CDR2 YYEEEE. Written as DNA, the CDR3 is TGTGCCAGCAGCTCGGTAAGGGCCCAAGAGACCCAGTACTTC. Protein product: CASSSVRAQETQYF.

This clonotype was observed once. The chain is built from TRBV20-1 and TRBJ1-1, with TRBD1 as a possible D gene (6 bases). The germline gives CDR1 DFQATT, CDR2 SNEGSKA (reference sequence). The CDR3 consists of 13 residues. The V end was cut by 2 bases, the J end by 6 bases, with 13 bases between. The CDR3: CSARSGARPEAFF. CDR3 in DNA: TGCAGTGCTAGATCGGGGGCGCGCCCTGAAGCTTTCTTT.

The chain carries TRBV7-2 and TRBJ1-1, with D perhaps TRBD1 (5 bases). V was clipped by 5 bases and J by 4 bases, with 17 bases between them. The germline gives CDR1 SGHTA, CDR2 FQGNSA. This CDR3 has 15 residues. In nucleotides, the CDR3 is TGTGCCAGCAGCCCCTTCCCCAGGGACGTCACTGAAGCTTTCTTT. As protein: CASSPFPRDVTEAFF.

V and J are TRBV3-1 and TRBJ2-6, with D perhaps TRBD2 (6 bases). CDR3 size: 15 residues. The ends were cut back, 6 bases at V and 4 bases at J, with 13 bases in the middle. Germline V gives CDR1 LGHDT, CDR2 YNNKEL (reference sequence). CDR3 bases: TGTGCCAGCAGGCCACTAGCTGCCGGGGCCAACGTCCTGACTTTC. Translated: CASRPLAAGANVLTF.

This chain uses TRBV4-1 with TRBJ2-7; no reliable D call. Trimming removed 0 bases from V and 3 bases from J, with 12 bases in between. CDR3 length: 15 amino acids. CDR1 MGHRA and CDR2 YSYEKL come from the germline V gene. The CDR3 region has the DNA TGCGCCAGCAGCCAAGAGACTCCCCCGAACTACGAGCAGTACTTC. Translated: CASSQETPPNYEQYF.

The chain employs TRBV7-2 and TRBJ1-6; no reliable D call. The ends were cut back, 6 bases at V and 9 bases at J, with 9 bases in the middle. CDR1 is SGHTA and CDR2 is FQGNSA in the germline V gene. The CDR3 totals 12 residues. Here the CDR3 reads CASSLFSSPLHF. The DNA for the CDR3 is TGTGCCAGCAGTTTGTTTTCTTCACCCCTCCACTTT. Looking up the rest from reference TRBV7-2 and TRBJ1-6 gives the full variable domain: GAGVSQSPSNKVTEKGKDVELRCDPISGHTALYWYRQSLGQGLEFLIYFQGNSAPDKSGLPSDRFSAERTGGSVSTLTIQRTQQEDSAVYLCASSLFSSPLHFGNGTRLTVT.